Reported below is one T cell receptor (beta chain). The data stem from a study of blood T cell repertoires in COVID-19. Study overall: Samples taken during acute and convalescent COVID-19 were collected in the United States, Italy and Spain. PBMCs, B-cell-depleted T cells, or T cells were the source of the cDNA or gDNA that made up the material.

Germline CDR1 is SGDLS and CDR2 is YYNGEE. V was clipped by 3 bases and J by 0 bases, with 10 bases between them. This CDR3 is 15 amino acids long. Methods used by the authors: Amplification from reference gene primers served as the basis for estimated nucleated cell counts. Here immunoSEQ multiplex PCR was the method, and the copy in TCRdb shows in-frame clones only, minus some. That table is the source of V, J and clone size, and D and trimming were worked out from the DNA. The repertoire holds under 130,000 clones, with about four fifths as singletons. The sequencing input was peripheral blood. The chain recombines TRBV9 with TRBJ2-1, with D maybe TRBD2 (6 bases). The TCR sequence derives from a woman of 80 years or more with acute or convalescent COVID-19. The CDR3 sequence is CASSGGTSSYNEQFF. The DNA of the CDR3 is TGTGCCAGCAGCGGCGGGACCAGCTCCTACAATGAGCAGTTCTTC.